These 21 T cell receptor beta chains were sequenced from one sample in a study of T cell responses to AZD1222 COVID-19 vaccine. Here immunoSEQ multiplex PCR was the method, and the copy in TCRdb shows in-frame clones only, minus some. The data show 120,000 or so clones, with 92% seen just once and roughly 1.8% held by the top ten. The sequenced sample was peripheral blood, obtained on day 0 of AZD1222 vaccination. The source of these receptors is an adult in good health.

The CDR3 here is CASSITGTAFNSPLHF. The CDR3 DNA is TGTGCCAGCAGCATAACCGGGACTGCCTTCAATTCACCCCTCCACTTT. The chain recombines TRBV7-2 with TRBJ1-6, with D possibly matching TRBD1 (5 bases). CDR1 and CDR2 from the germline V gene are SGHTA and FQGNSA. The CDR3 consists of 16 residues. Trimming took 5 bases from V and 7 from J, leaving 18 bases between them. The variable domain in full, with the rest retrieved from reference TRBV7-2 and TRBJ1-6, is GAGVSQSPSNKVTEKGKDVELRCDPISGHTALYWYRQSLGQGLEFLIYFQGNSAPDKSGLPSDRFSAERTGGSVSTLTIQRTQQEDSAVYLCASSITGTAFNSPLHFGNGTRLTVT.

The V gene is TRBV6-5, the J gene TRBJ2-3, with 9 bases identical to TRBD2. Germline V gene lookup returns CDR1 MNHEY and CDR2 SVGAGI. With 4 bases clipped from V and 3 bases from J, the junction kept 5 bases outside the gene matches. CDR3 size: 15 residues. CDR3 in amino acids: CASSFRLAGTDTQYF. The CDR3 DNA sequence: TGTGCCAGCAGTTTCAGGCTAGCGGGGACAGATACGCAGTATTTT.

This clone was recorded only once. The chain employs TRBV12-5 and TRBJ1-6, with a tentative D call TRBD1 (5 bases). This CDR3 contains 13 residues. Germline assignment: CDR1 LGHNT and CDR2 FRNRAP. Trimming shortened V by 8 bases and J by 4 bases, and 9 bases separated the two germline ends. The CDR3 region is CASQQAYNSPLHF. CDR3 sequence (DNA): TGTGCTAGTCAACAGGCGTATAATTCACCCCTCCACTTT.

The chain employs TRBV5-5 and TRBJ1-1; no clear D. The V and J ends lost 0 bases and 4 bases respectively, with 4 bases between them. The CDR3 contains 12 residues. From germline, CDR1 is SGHKS and CDR2 YYEKEE (reference sequence). The CDR3 sequence is CASSLVATEAFF. Written as DNA, the CDR3 is TGTGCCAGCAGCTTGGTAGCCACTGAAGCTTTCTTT.

The table lists this clone with a count of one. The chain recombines TRBV9 with TRBJ1-4; D is possibly TRBD1 (5 bases). The V gene lost 0 bases and the J gene lost 0 bases, with 12 bases spanning the gap. The CDR3 runs 17 residues. Per germline, CDR1 SGDLS and CDR2 YYNGEE. For the CDR3, the DNA is TGTGCCAGCAGCGTAGGGGTGGGGACCTCAACTAATGAAAAACTGTTTTTT. Residues: CASSVGVGTSTNEKLFF.

This chain joins TRBV29-1 and TRBJ2-5; TRBD1 agrees at 7 bases. Losses at the gene ends were 6 bases for V and 2 bases for J; bases not matched to a gene: 3. Germline V lookup: CDR1 SQVTM, CDR2 ANQGSEA. This CDR3 comprises 12 residues. CDR3 in DNA: TGCAGCGTGGGACAGATACAAGAGACCCAGTACTTC. Protein sequence: CSVGQIQETQYF.

The V gene is TRBV11-1, the J gene TRBJ2-5; 8 nucleotides line up with TRBD2. Germline CDR1 SGHAT, CDR2 FQDESV (reference sequence). V dropped 2 bases and J dropped 3; count of bases not matched to a gene: 5. The CDR3 totals 15 residues. For the CDR3, the DNA is TGTGCCAGCAGCTTATTGGGGACTAGGAAAGAGACCCAGTACTTC. Translated: CASSLLGTRKETQYF.

DNA of the CDR3: TGCGCCAGCAGCCAAGATCCGGGGGGGGCGAATGATGGCTACACCTTC. Encoded protein: CASSQDPGGANDGYTF. The chain combines TRBV4-1 with TRBJ1-2; possible D gene TRBD1, 6 bases. CDR3 length: 16 amino acids. Trimming removed 0 bases at V and 6 bases at J, with 17 bases between. CDR1 is MGHRA, CDR2 YSYEKL, per germline.

The chain joins TRBV7-8 to TRBJ2-2; D not certain. V lost 1 base and J 6 bases, leaving 18 bases between the germline ends. The CDR3 is 17 residues long. The germline V gene encodes CDR1 SGHVS and CDR2 FQNEAQ. In DNA, the CDR3 is TGTGCCAGCAGCTTAGGACTGAACTGGATGGGCGCCGGGGAGCTGTTTTTT. Translating gives CASSLGLNWMGAGELFF.

V is TRBV6-2 or TRBV6-3 and J is TRBJ2-1; 14 positions agree with TRBD2. With V trimmed by 5 bases and J by 9 bases, 9 bases remained unmatched. CDR3 length: 16 residues. CDR1 and CDR2 (germline): MNHEY, SVGEGT. CDR3 in amino acids: CASSDPGLAGVGEQFF. The CDR3 bases are TGTGCCAGCAGTGACCCGGGACTAGCGGGAGTAGGTGAGCAGTTCTTC.

J is TRBJ2-5 and V is TRBV5-1; D possibly corresponds to TRBD2 (5 bases). The CDR3 loop spans 17 amino acids. V was shortened by 4 bases and J by 5 bases, with 24 bases between the two germline ends. Germline CDR1 and CDR2: SGHRS and YFSETQ. This CDR3 is CASSPSAALGGLETQYF. DNA of the CDR3: TGCGCCAGCAGCCCCTCGGCGGCACTAGGCGGATTGGAGACCCAGTACTTC.

This sequence joins TRBV2 and TRBJ2-3; TRBD1 agrees at 8 bases. This CDR3 has 15 amino acids. Germline loops: CDR1 SNHLY, CDR2 FYNNEI. V was pared by 4 bases and J by 1 base, with 4 bases of the junction left unmatched. The CDR3 reads CASSVQGAGTDTQYF. In nucleotides, the CDR3 is TGTGCCAGCAGTGTCCAGGGGGCTGGCACAGATACGCAGTATTTT.

The chain recombines TRBV19 with TRBJ1-2; possible D gene TRBD1, 6 bases. The V gene lost 7 bases and the J gene lost 8 bases, with 23 bases spanning the gap. This CDR3 is built from 15 residues. Germline V gives CDR1 LNHDA, CDR2 SQIVND (reference sequence). CDR3 residues: CASTSDWAGAFGYTF. The CDR3 DNA reads as TGTGCCAGTACTAGCGATTGGGCAGGGGCGTTCGGCTACACCTTC.

V gene TRBV5-8 combines with J gene TRBJ2-1; perhaps TRBD2 as D (6 bases). The CDR3 covers 14 residues. V lost 4 bases and J 1 base, leaving 9 bases between the germline ends. From germline, CDR1 is SGHTS and CDR2 YDEGEE. CDR3 sequence: CASSGGRSYNEQFF. The CDR3 region has the DNA TGTGCCAGCAGCGGAGGGAGGTCCTACAATGAGCAGTTCTTC.

The CDR3 is CAISEFRTGDSPLHF. CDR3 sequence (DNA): TGTGCCATCAGTGAGTTCAGGACCGGTGATTCACCCCTCCACTTT. V is TRBV10-3 and J is TRBJ1-6; D is unclear. This CDR3 comprises 15 residues. The germline V gene encodes CDR1 ENHRY and CDR2 SYGVKD. The V end was cut by 1 base, the J end by 8 bases, with 12 bases between.

The rearrangement links TRBV2 to TRBJ2-7; a weak D match, TRBD1 (6 bases). In germline, CDR1 is SNHLY, CDR2 FYNNEI. Trimming took off 9 bases at V and 2 bases at J, with 11 bases between the two ends. This CDR3 spans 12 amino acids. The CDR3 nucleotides read TGTGCCAGTAGACAGGAAGCCTACGAGCAGTACTTC. This codes for CASRQEAYEQYF.

The chain uses TRBV11-3 and TRBJ1-2; 10 nucleotides agree with TRBD1. The CDR3 extends over 13 amino acids. Per the germline V gene, CDR1 is SGHNT and CDR2 is YENEEA. V lost 5 bases to trimming and J lost 6 bases; unmatched junction nucleotides: 3. In nucleotides, the CDR3 is TGTGCCAGCAGCCTGACAGGGGGCCATGGCTACACCTTC. Its protein is CASSLTGGHGYTF.

J is TRBJ1-5 and V is TRBV6-5, with 8 bases aligning to TRBD1. The germline CDR1 and CDR2 sequences are MNHEY and SVGAGI. Trimming removed 7 bases from V and 7 bases from J; junction bases left unmatched: 6. There are 13 residues in the CDR3. As DNA, the CDR3 is TGTGCCAGCACCAACAGGGGGGGCCAGCCCCAGCATTTT. It translates to CASTNRGGQPQHF.

V is TRBV18 and J is TRBJ2-3, with 14 bases that match TRBD2. In germline, CDR1 is KGHSH, CDR2 LQKENI. This CDR3 is built from 16 residues. The V and J ends lost 3 bases and 1 base, in that order; junction bases with no gene match: 0. The CDR3 DNA reads TGTGCCAGCTCACCGGGACTAGCGGGGGGCACAGATACGCAGTATTTT. It is translated as CASSPGLAGGTDTQYF.

The rearrangement links TRBV30 to TRBJ2-5; possible D gene TRBD2, 5 bases. Trimming pared 5 bases from V and 3 bases from J, leaving 19 bases between. Germline loops: CDR1 GTSNPN, CDR2 SVGIG (reference sequence). CDR3 length equals 15 residues. Written as DNA, the CDR3 is TGTGCCTGGCTTGCGACCCAGCGGCTAAAAGAGACCCAGTACTTC. This codes for CAWLATQRLKETQYF.

In DNA, the CDR3 is TGTGCCAGCAGCATTCGCCTAGCGGGTATGGGTGAGCAGTTCTTC. It is translated as CASSIRLAGMGEQFF. The rearrangement uses TRBV9 and TRBJ2-1; 8 nucleotides line up with TRBD2. CDR3 length equals 15 residues. Germline V gene sequence: CDR1 SGDLS, CDR2 YYNGEE. V dropped 4 bases and J dropped 9; count of bases not matched to a gene: 12.